Listed below are T cell receptor beta chains from one sample, sequenced in a study of response to subunit inactivated influenza vaccine. Each CDR3 protein is one row after TCRdb ran MiXCR on the RT-PCR reads. This sample yields fewer than 600,000 distinct CDR3 sequences, of which approximately 7.3% are seen a single time; around 12% belongs to the top ten. Sequenced material: PBMCs from blood, taken around 2 years after vaccination. The receptors stem from a man aged 50 to 69 who received an inactivated influenza vaccine. CDR3s leave out the opening cysteine and the closing phenylalanine or tryptophan. Fields, in order: V gene, CDR3 protein.

>TRBV20-1
SARDLRGAEAF
>TRBV20-1
SAKVNSNQPQH
>TRBV3-1
ASSPFEGPTGELF
>TRBV7-6
ASSQSTGGRGYTQY
>TRBV24-1
ATSGGTGTGNYEQY
>TRBV5-1
ASSYLSLNTEAF
>TRBV10-3
AIRSAGGNTDTQY
>TRBV12-3/TRBV12-4
ASSGQFNEQF
>TRBV7-2
ASSSQGLGTGELF
>TRBV3-1
ASSDPGLANTGELF
>TRBV7-9
ASSLERREFYNEQF
>TRBV30
AWSKGGAGGYYEQY
>TRBV9
ASSVAGGFQETQY
>TRBV18
ASSPWSYEQY
>TRBV5-1
ASSPIGTSGRIEQF
>TRBV6-2/TRBV6-3
ASRRTSGGIGELF
>TRBV19
ASRAQGVGNIQY
>TRBV5-6
ASSQGTAEQY
>TRBV7-2
ASSRLGTSTDTQY
>TRBV7-2
ASSLRGFGQETQY
>TRBV5-1
ASSLGTGENIQY
>TRBV5-1
ASGLVNTEAF
>TRBV3-1
ASSQRTNEKLF
>TRBV2
ASSDDRYNEQF